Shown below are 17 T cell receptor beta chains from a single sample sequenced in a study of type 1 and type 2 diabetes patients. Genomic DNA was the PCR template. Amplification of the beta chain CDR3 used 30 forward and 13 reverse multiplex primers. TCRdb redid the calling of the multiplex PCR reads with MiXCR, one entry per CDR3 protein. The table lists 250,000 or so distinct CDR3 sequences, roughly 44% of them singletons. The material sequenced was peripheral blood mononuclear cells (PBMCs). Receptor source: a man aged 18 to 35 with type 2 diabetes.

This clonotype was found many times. In DNA form, the CDR3 reads TGTGCCAGCAGTGCCTCAAGCTACGAGCAGTACTTC. This sequence encodes CASSASSYEQYF. V and J are TRBV2 and TRBJ2-7; no firm D call. Trimming left V 4 bases short and J 3 bases short, with 7 bases between. Germline V gene data show CDR1 as SNHLY and CDR2 as FYNNEI. CDR3 size: 12 residues.

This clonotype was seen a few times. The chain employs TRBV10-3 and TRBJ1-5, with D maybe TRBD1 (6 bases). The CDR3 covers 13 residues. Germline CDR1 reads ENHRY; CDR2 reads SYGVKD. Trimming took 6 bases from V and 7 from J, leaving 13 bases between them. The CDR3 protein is CAISEGHRQPQHF. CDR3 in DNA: TGTGCCATCAGCGAGGGACATCGGCAGCCCCAGCATTTT.

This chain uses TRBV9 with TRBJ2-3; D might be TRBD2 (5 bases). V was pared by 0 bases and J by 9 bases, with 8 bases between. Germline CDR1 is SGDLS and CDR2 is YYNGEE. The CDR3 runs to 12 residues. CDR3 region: CASSVVSGTQYF. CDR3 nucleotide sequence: TGTGCCAGCAGCGTAGTCAGCGGCACGCAGTATTTT. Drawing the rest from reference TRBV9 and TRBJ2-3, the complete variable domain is DSGVTQTPKHLITATGQRVTLRCSPRSGDLSVYWYQQSLDQGLQFLIQYYNGEERAKGNILERFSAQQFPDLHSELNLSSLELGDSALYFCASSVVSGTQYFGPGTRLTVL.

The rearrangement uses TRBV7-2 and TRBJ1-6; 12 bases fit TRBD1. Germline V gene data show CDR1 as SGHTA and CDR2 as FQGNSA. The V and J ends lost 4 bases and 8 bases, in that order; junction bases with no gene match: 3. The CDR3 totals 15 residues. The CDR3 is CASSSGTGGYSPLHF. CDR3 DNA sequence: TGTGCCAGCAGCTCCGGGACAGGGGGCTATTCACCCCTCCACTTT.

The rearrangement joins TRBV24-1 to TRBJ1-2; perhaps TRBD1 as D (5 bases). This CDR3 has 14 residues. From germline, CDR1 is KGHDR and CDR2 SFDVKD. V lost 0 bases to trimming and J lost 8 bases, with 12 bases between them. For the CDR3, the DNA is TGTGCCACCAGTGATTTGGACAGACGAGGAGGCTACACCTTC. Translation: CATSDLDRRGGYTF.

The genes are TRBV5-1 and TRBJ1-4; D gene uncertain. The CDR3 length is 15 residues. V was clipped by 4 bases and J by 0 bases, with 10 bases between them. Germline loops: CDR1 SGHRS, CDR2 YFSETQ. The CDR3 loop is CASSALGTTNEKLFF. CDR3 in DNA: TGCGCCAGCAGCGCCTTAGGGACAACTAATGAAAAACTGTTTTTT.

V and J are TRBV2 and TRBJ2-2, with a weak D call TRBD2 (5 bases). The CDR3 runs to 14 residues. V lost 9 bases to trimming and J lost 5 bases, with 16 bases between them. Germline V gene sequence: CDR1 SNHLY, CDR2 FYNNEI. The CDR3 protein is CARRTPYGTGELFF. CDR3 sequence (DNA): TGTGCCAGAAGGACTCCTTATGGTACCGGGGAGCTGTTTTTT.

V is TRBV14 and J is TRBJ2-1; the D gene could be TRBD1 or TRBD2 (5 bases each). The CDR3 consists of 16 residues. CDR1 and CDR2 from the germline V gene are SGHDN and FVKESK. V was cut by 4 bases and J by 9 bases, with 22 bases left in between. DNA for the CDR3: TGTGCCAGCAGCCGATCAGAGGGACGGGTCCTCGTTGAGCAGTTCTTC. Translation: CASSRSEGRVLVEQFF.

CDR3 amino acids: CASSEAQLYGYTF. For the CDR3, the DNA is TGTGCCAGCAGTGAAGCGCAGCTCTATGGCTACACCTTC. This sequence joins TRBV6-1 and TRBJ1-2; D not resolved. The CDR3 is 13 amino acids. Trimming removed 0 bases at V and 4 bases at J, with 6 bases between. In germline, CDR1 is MNHNS, CDR2 SASEGT.

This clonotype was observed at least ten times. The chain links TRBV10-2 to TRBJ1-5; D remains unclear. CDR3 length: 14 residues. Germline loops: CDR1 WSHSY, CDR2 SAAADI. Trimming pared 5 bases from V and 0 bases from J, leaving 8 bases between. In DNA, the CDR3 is TGCGCCAGCAGTTTAAGCCATAGCAATCAGCCCCAGCATTTT. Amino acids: CASSLSHSNQPQHF.

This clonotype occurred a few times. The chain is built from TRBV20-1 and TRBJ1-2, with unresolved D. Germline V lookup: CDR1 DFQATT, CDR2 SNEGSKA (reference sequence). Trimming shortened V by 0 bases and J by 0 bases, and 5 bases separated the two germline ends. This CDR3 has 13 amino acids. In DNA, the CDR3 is TGCAGTGCTAGAGATCGGTCTAACTATGGCTACACCTTC. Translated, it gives CSARDRSNYGYTF.

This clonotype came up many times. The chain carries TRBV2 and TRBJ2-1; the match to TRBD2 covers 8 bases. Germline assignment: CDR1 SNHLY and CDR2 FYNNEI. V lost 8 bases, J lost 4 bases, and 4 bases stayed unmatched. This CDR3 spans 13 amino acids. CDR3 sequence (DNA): TGTGCCAGCGAAATAGCGGGGTACAATGAGCAGTTCTTC. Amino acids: CASEIAGYNEQFF.

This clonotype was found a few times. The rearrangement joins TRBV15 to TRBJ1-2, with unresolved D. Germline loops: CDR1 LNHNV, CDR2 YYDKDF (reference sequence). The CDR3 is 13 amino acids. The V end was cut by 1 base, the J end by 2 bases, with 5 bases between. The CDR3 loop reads CATSRGRNYGYTF. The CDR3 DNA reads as TGTGCCACCAGCAGAGGCAGAAACTATGGCTACACCTTC.

In nucleotides, the CDR3 is TGTGCCAGCAGCGTAGTGACGGGGGCCGAGGAAAAACTGTTTTTT. This codes for CASSVVTGAEEKLFF. This chain joins TRBV9 and TRBJ1-4; the D gene is possibly TRBD1 (6 bases). CDR3 length: 15 residues. The germline V and J ends were trimmed by 0 bases and 8 bases, with 14 bases remaining between them. CDR1 SGDLS and CDR2 YYNGEE come from the germline V gene.

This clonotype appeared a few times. The DNA for the CDR3 is TGTGCCTGGAGCGGCGAGGCCGTTAATGAAAAACTGTTTTTT. Protein product: CAWSGEAVNEKLFF. The chain links TRBV30 to TRBJ1-4; no reliable D call. Looked up from germline, CDR1 is GTSNPN and CDR2 is SVGIG (reference sequence). CDR3 length equals 14 residues. Trimming cost V 3 bases and J 4 bases, with 12 bases left between them.

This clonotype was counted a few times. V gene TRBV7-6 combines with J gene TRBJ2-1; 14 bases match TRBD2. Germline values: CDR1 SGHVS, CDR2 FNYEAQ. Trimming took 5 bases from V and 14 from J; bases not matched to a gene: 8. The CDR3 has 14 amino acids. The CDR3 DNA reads TGTGCCAGCAGCGAGGGACTAGCGGGAGACTGGGAGTTCTTC. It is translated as CASSEGLAGDWEFF.

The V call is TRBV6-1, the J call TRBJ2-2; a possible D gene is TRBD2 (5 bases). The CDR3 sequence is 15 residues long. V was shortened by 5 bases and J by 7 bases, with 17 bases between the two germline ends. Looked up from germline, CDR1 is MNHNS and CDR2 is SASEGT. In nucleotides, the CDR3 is TGTGCCAGCAGTCGGCTCGGCCCTGAGGGCGGGGAGCTGTTTTTT. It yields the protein CASSRLGPEGGELFF.